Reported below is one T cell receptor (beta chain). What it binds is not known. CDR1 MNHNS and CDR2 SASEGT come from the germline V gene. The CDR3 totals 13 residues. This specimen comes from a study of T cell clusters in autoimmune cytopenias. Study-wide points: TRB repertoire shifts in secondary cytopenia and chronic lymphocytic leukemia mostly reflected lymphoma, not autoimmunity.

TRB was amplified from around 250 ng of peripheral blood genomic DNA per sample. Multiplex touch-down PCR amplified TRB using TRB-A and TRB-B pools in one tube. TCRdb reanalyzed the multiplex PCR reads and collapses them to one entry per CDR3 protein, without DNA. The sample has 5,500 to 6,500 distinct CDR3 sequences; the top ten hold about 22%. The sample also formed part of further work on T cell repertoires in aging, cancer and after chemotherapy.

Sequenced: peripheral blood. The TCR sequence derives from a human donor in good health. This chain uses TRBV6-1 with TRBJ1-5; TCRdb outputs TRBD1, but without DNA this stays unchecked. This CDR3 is CASNRGPRQPQHF.